The TCR beta chain described here comes from a study of T-cell reconstitution after alpha-beta-depleted transplantation in children. This clonotype was recorded a few times. During its preparation, the TCRbeta library received unique molecular identifiers. TCRdb itself ran the PCR reads through MiXCR, one entry per CDR3 protein. This table has some 600,000 distinct CDR3 sequences, 16% appearing once. The CDR3 runs to 13 residues. The germline gives CDR1 MNHNS, CDR2 SASEGT. The V end was cut by 6 bases, the J end by 8 bases, with 16 bases between. The clonotype originates from a human donor who donated a stem cell graft to a child with acute myeloid leukemia. The sample was PBMCs from the stem cell graft donor, taken from the stem cell graft. The rearrangement uses TRBV6-1 and TRBJ1-1; D perhaps matches TRBD1 (6 bases). CDR3 sequence: CASRPGDTMEAFF. CDR3 DNA: TGTGCCAGCAGGCCGGGGGACACAATGGAAGCTTTCTTT.